The 5 T cell receptor beta chains in this list originate from one sample, sequenced in a study of shared T cell receptors in the human thymus. Profiled with immunoSEQ multiplex PCR; TCRdb holds only in-frame clones, not every one. The table has over 650,000 clones, over 75% seen once; the top ten hold about 0.0094%. This same sample was also taken into another study, of human thymus T cells.

Sequenced input: thymocytes. The receptors were sampled from a boy under three years old with a congenital heart defect.

This clone has only one observation. This sequence joins TRBV9 and TRBJ2-1; 9 bases fit TRBD2. Per the germline V gene, CDR1 is SGDLS and CDR2 is YYNGEE. CDR3 size: 17 residues. After removal of 3 bases from V and 7 bases from J, the junction contained 14 bases not matched to a gene. CDR3 bases: TGTGCCAGCAGCGCCCCGTGGGCGGGAGGGCCCTGGAATGAGCAGTTCTTC. Its translation is CASSAPWAGGPWNEQFF.

V and J are TRBV4-1 and TRBJ1-2, with D possibly matching TRBD1 (5 bases). V was trimmed by 2 bases and J by 6 bases, leaving 13 bases between them. The CDR3 has 14 residues. Looked up from germline, CDR1 is MGHRA and CDR2 is YSYEKL. DNA for the CDR3: TGCGCCAGCAGCCAACGGCAGGGATGGAATGGCTACACCTTC. It encodes CASSQRQGWNGYTF.

The rearrangement links TRBV30 to TRBJ1-2; TRBD1 is a possible D gene (6 bases). CDR1 is GTSNPN and CDR2 is SVGIG in the germline V gene (reference sequence). The V end lost 4 bases, the J end lost 5 bases, and 17 bases lay between the germline ends. CDR3 length: 14 amino acids. The CDR3 DNA follows: TGTGCCTGGACGGGAGGGGGTGATTTTTATGGCTACACCTTC. It yields the protein CAWTGGGDFYGYTF.

The V call is TRBV28, the J call TRBJ1-1, with D possibly TRBD1 on 6 matching bases. The CDR3 covers 13 residues. The germline V gene encodes CDR1 MDHEN and CDR2 SYDVKM. The ends were cut back, 8 bases at V and 2 bases at J, with 12 bases in the middle. The chain's CDR3 is CASGGGRNTEAFF. The CDR3 region has the DNA TGTGCCAGCGGCGGGGGGCGAAACACTGAAGCTTTCTTT. The full variable domain, rest sourced from reference TRBV28 and TRBJ1-1, is DVKVTQSSRYLVKRTGEKVFLECVQDMDHENMFWYRQDPGLGLRLIYFSYDVKMKEKGDIPEGYSVSREKKERFSLILESASTNQTSMYLCASGGGRNTEAFFGQGTRLTVV.

The rearrangement joins TRBV19 to TRBJ2-7; D is unresolved. The germline gives CDR1 LNHDA, CDR2 SQIVND (reference sequence). The V end was cut by 1 base, the J end by 2 bases, with 12 bases between. This CDR3 has 15 residues. The DNA of the CDR3 is TGTGCCAGTAGTATAGGCGGCTTGGGTACCTACGAGCAGTACTTC. Protein sequence: CASSIGGLGTYEQYF.